This TCR beta chain was profiled in a study of CD8 T cells in Susac syndrome. Reverse transcription of about 0.45 to 1 ug RNA was carried out with random hexamers. MiXCR was run by TCRdb on the immunoSEQ multiplex PCR reads, yielding one entry per CDR3 protein. The table has approximately 120,000 distinct CDR3 sequences, around 90% seen once. TCR beta sequencing was performed on blood CD8+ and CD4+ T cells. As controls, healthy donors matched for age and sex were used. Negative isolation yielded the CD8+ and CD4+ T cells, while FACS enriched the TEMRA cells. This CDR3 has 12 amino acids. V lost 4 bases to trimming and J lost 4 bases, with 9 bases between them. Looked up from germline, CDR1 is SGHDT and CDR2 is YYEEEE.

J is TRBJ2-7 and V is TRBV5-6; D ambiguous. The receptor was derived from a human donor in good health. Sequenced input: CD8+ T cells from PBMCs. This chain's CDR3 is CASSITPYEQYF. DNA for the CDR3: TGTGCCAGCAGCATCACACCGTACGAGCAGTACTTC.